This T cell receptor beta chain emerged from a study of blood T cell repertoires in COVID-19. As for the study in general: Acute and convalescent COVID-19 specimens originated in the United States, Italy and Spain. Nucleic acid was either cDNA or gDNA, and it came from T cells, B-cell-depleted T cells, or PBMCs.

CDR1 is SGDLS and CDR2 is YYNGEE in the germline V gene. V shed 4 bases and J 5 bases; nucleotides not matched to a gene: 5. CDR3 length: 14 amino acids. Original handling: Amplification from reference gene primers served as the basis for estimated nucleated cell counts. Clones were read by immunoSEQ multiplex PCR, and TCRdb kept only the in-frame ones, dropping some. V and J calls and clone size come straight from that table; D and trimming were deduced from the DNA. The data contain a few hundred thousand clones, 85% of them seen just once; the ten biggest clones take up roughly 3.6%. The origin of this receptor is a woman between 18 and 30 years old with acute or convalescent COVID-19. Source material: peripheral blood. V usage is TRBV9 and J usage is TRBJ2-7; TRBD1 matches at 11 bases. CDR3 in amino acids: CASSSGTGGNEQYF. The CDR3 region has the DNA TGTGCCAGCAGCTCCGGGACAGGGGGGAACGAGCAGTACTTC.